These 32 T cell receptor beta chains share one sample of origin, sequenced in a study of blood T cell repertoires in COVID-19. TCRdb's copy holds only in-frame clones and misses some; the assay was immunoSEQ multiplex PCR. The table records approximately 210,000 clones, 81% of them present only once. The sequenced sample consisted of PBMCs or T cells enriched from blood (not recorded which). Every receptor here comes from a woman in her forties or fifties with acute COVID-19.

The chain combines TRBV18 with TRBJ1-1; no clear D gene. CDR3 size: 14 residues. Per the germline V gene, CDR1 is KGHSH and CDR2 is LQKENI. V was cut by 6 bases and J by 1 base, with 12 bases left in between. The chain's CDR3 is CASSTQSGNTEAFF. CDR3 nucleotides: TGTGCCAGCTCGACACAGTCAGGGAACACTGAAGCTTTCTTT.

The rearrangement joins TRBV28 to TRBJ2-7; D is perhaps TRBD2 (5 bases). The CDR3 contains 14 residues. Looked up from germline, CDR1 is MDHEN and CDR2 is SYDVKM. The germline V and J ends were trimmed by 2 bases and 9 bases, with 17 bases remaining between them. DNA of the CDR3: TGTGCCAGCAGTTTAGCCGGGATCTTGAGCGGGCAGTACTTC. This sequence encodes CASSLAGILSGQYF.

The chain employs TRBV27 and TRBJ1-2, with TRBD1 matching over 8 bases. J gave up 4 bases and V 4 bases, and 11 bases lay outside the gene matches. This CDR3 has 16 residues. Germline assignment: CDR1 MNHEY and CDR2 SMNVEV (reference sequence). CDR3 bases: TGTGCCAGCAGTTCTGGACAGGGCGCCTTAATCTATGGCTACACCTTC. Its translation: CASSSGQGALIYGYTF.

J is TRBJ1-3 and V is TRBV13; D unresolved. Germline V gene lookup returns CDR1 PRHDT and CDR2 FYEKMQ (reference sequence). The CDR3 is 16 amino acids. With 3 bases removed from V and 0 bases from J, the gap between germline ends came to 12 bases. Written as DNA, the CDR3 is TGTGCCAGCAGCTTGCCCTTCCGAGACTCTGGAAACACCATATATTTT. It specifies CASSLPFRDSGNTIYF. Combining the CDR3 with reference TRBV13 and TRBJ1-3 gives the whole variable domain AAGVIQSPRHLIKEKRETATLKCYPIPRHDTVYWYQQGPGQDPQFLISFYEKMQSDKGSIPDRFSAQQFSDYHSELNMSSLELGDSALYFCASSLPFRDSGNTIYFGEGSWLTVV.

CDR3 sequence reads: CASSYGGAADTQYF. CDR3 bases: TGTGCCAGCAGTTATGGAGGGGCGGCAGATACGCAGTATTTT. The chain recombines TRBV6-2 or TRBV6-3 with TRBJ2-3, with D perhaps matching TRBD2 (6 bases). With 3 bases removed from V and 4 bases from J, the gap between germline ends came to 11 bases. The CDR3 length is 14 residues. Per germline, CDR1 MNHEY and CDR2 SVGEGT.

V and J are TRBV18 and TRBJ2-7; 10 bases are shared with TRBD1. The length of the CDR3 is 15 residues. V was clipped by 8 bases and J by 3 bases; unmatched bases: 10. The V gene's germline CDR1 is KGHSH and CDR2 LQKENI. The CDR3 nucleotides are TGTGCCAGCACCTCCGTCGGGACAGGGGTCTACGAGCAGTACTTC. This sequence encodes CASTSVGTGVYEQYF.

This chain uses TRBV27 with TRBJ2-7; a weak D match, TRBD2 (10 bases). V lost 4 bases, J lost 7 bases, and 38 bases lay in between. This CDR3 is 21 amino acids long. The germline V gene encodes CDR1 MNHEY and CDR2 SMNVEV (reference sequence). The CDR3 here is CASSSGTGPTGSGRFSWEQYF. The DNA for the CDR3 is TGTGCCAGCAGTTCTGGGACAGGGCCTACTGGTAGCGGGAGGTTCTCTTGGGAGCAGTACTTC.

This chain uses TRBV28 with TRBJ2-5; 10 positions match TRBD2. The CDR3 has 15 residues. Germline V gene data show CDR1 as MDHEN and CDR2 as SYDVKM. The V segment lost 5 bases and the J segment 2 bases; nucleotides outside the gene matches: 5. CDR3 DNA sequence: TGTGCCAGCAGTGCCGGGACTAGCGATCAAGAGACCCAGTACTTC. Translating it yields CASSAGTSDQETQYF.

The rearrangement links TRBV6-5 to TRBJ1-2; 9 bases line up with TRBD1. From germline, CDR1 is MNHEY and CDR2 SVGAGI. The CDR3 extends over 13 amino acids. Losses at the gene ends were 7 bases for V and 8 bases for J; bases not matched to a gene: 8. CDR3 in DNA: TGTGCCAGCACCCTGGGACAGGGCTGGGGCTACACCTTC. Translating gives CASTLGQGWGYTF.

The chain has TRBV29-1 and TRBJ1-3, with 8 bases lining up with TRBD1. CDR3 length: 16 residues. Trimming took 7 bases from V and 4 from J; bases not matched to a gene: 15. Germline V gene data show CDR1 as SQVTM and CDR2 as ANQGSEA. The CDR3 spells CSADPRQGAGGNTIYF. CDR3 in DNA: TGCAGCGCTGATCCCCGTCAGGGGGCAGGGGGAAACACCATATATTTT.

The V gene is TRBV7-2, the J gene TRBJ1-3, with D possibly being TRBD1 (5 bases). Trimming shortened V by 7 bases and J by 3 bases, and 22 bases separated the two germline ends. Germline lookup yields CDR1 SGHTA and CDR2 FQGNSA. The CDR3 is 17 residues long. DNA for the CDR3: TGTGCCAGCACCCCAAGGGGAGGGGCCGCCCGTGGAAACACCATATATTTT. Translating gives CASTPRGGAARGNTIYF.

The V and J genes are TRBV27 and TRBJ2-5; 15 bases are shared with TRBD2. The trim removed 6 bases at V and 1 base at J, leaving 12 bases unmatched. Germline-derived CDR1 and CDR2 are MNHEY and SMNVEV (reference sequence). This CDR3 has 19 amino acids. CDR3 loop: CASRPRGLAGGPVQETQYF. CDR3 nucleotides: TGTGCCAGCAGGCCGCGCGGACTAGCGGGAGGGCCAGTCCAAGAGACCCAGTACTTC.

The chain uses TRBV6-2 or TRBV6-3 and TRBJ1-6, with D perhaps TRBD1 (6 bases). The CDR3 spans 15 residues. The germline V gene encodes CDR1 MNHEY and CDR2 SVGEGT. V was trimmed by 3 bases and J by 9 bases, leaving 15 bases between them. The CDR3 sequence is CASSYQGTVLSPLHF. CDR3 nucleotides: TGTGCCAGCAGTTATCAGGGGACGGTCCTTTCACCCCTCCACTTT.

This rearrangement joins TRBV19 to TRBJ1-1, with 11 bases matching TRBD1. There are 15 residues in the CDR3. V lost 5 bases to trimming and J lost 6 bases; unmatched junction nucleotides: 8. Germline CDR1 LNHDA, CDR2 SQIVND (reference sequence). CDR3 sequence (DNA): TGTGCCAGTAGTGAACCGGGACAGGGGGGCCCTGAAGCTTTCTTT. Its protein is CASSEPGQGGPEAFF.

The gene calls are TRBV7-9 and TRBJ1-1; weak D call: TRBD1 (5 bases). Germline V CDR1 and CDR2: SEHNR, FQNEAQ (reference sequence). With 7 bases removed from V and 1 base from J, the gap between germline ends came to 13 bases. This CDR3 contains 14 residues. The CDR3 loop is CASNLSGANTEAFF. The CDR3 DNA reads TGTGCCAGCAACCTCAGCGGGGCGAACACTGAAGCTTTCTTT.

This clone has more than one count but fewer than ten. The rearrangement joins TRBV2 to TRBJ1-4; 11 nucleotides line up with TRBD1. The V and J ends lost 7 bases and 4 bases, in that order; junction bases with no gene match: 8. CDR1 and CDR2 from the germline V gene are SNHLY and FYNNEI. The CDR3 spans 16 residues. CDR3 DNA sequence: TGTGCCAGCAAGGACAGGGGGCGGAACGATAATGAAAAACTGTTTTTT. Translated, it gives CASKDRGRNDNEKLFF.

CDR3 nucleotide sequence: TGTGCCAGCAGCTTGCACAGGGGAAAGACCCAGTACTTC. Its protein is CASSLHRGKTQYF. The chain employs TRBV5-4 and TRBJ2-5; TRBD1 matches at 7 bases. Germline CDR1 SGHNT, CDR2 YYREEE (reference sequence). Trimming cost V 1 base and J 6 bases; bases outside gene matches: 3. There are 13 residues in the CDR3.

This clone appeared a few times. CDR3 protein: CASLQGSPDTQYF. CDR3 coding DNA: TGTGCCAGCTTACAGGGGTCCCCAGATACGCAGTATTTT. V usage is TRBV7-2 and J usage is TRBJ2-3; the match to TRBD1 covers 7 bases. Losses at the gene ends were 8 bases for V and 4 bases for J; bases not matched to a gene: 6. The CDR3 is 13 residues long. The germline V gene encodes CDR1 SGHTA and CDR2 FQGNSA.

This clone was detected once. The chain recombines TRBV28 with TRBJ1-6, with TRBD1 matching over 7 bases. The V and J ends lost 6 bases and 4 bases, in that order; junction bases with no gene match: 9. The CDR3 length is 16 residues. Germline V gives CDR1 MDHEN, CDR2 SYDVKM. The CDR3 DNA is TGTGCCAGCAGCCTACCCACGGGACAGTATAATTCACCCCTCCACTTT. Its translation: CASSLPTGQYNSPLHF.

The V gene is TRBV3-1 (or the pseudogene TRBV3-2), the J gene TRBJ1-6, with D possibly being TRBD1 (6 bases). CDR1 is LGHDT, CDR2 YNNKEL, per germline (reference sequence). The V end lost 1 base, the J end lost 5 bases, and 9 bases lay between the germline ends. This CDR3 has 15 residues. CDR3 protein: CASSQGGQNNSPLHF. The CDR3 coding sequence is TGTGCCAGCAGCCAAGGTGGACAGAATAATTCACCCCTCCACTTT.

Points on this clone: At one end, the junction sequence differs from germline, possibly due to a read error. The rearrangement links TRBV14 to TRBJ2-7; tentative D call: TRBD2 (6 bases). CDR3 size: 15 residues. The germline V gene has CDR1 SGHDN and CDR2 FVKESK. The CDR3 protein is CASSAGLATNLALNF. The CDR3 region has the DNA TGTGCCAGCAGCGCGGGACTTGCCACTAATCTGGCCCTAAACTTC.

The chain carries TRBV7-8 and TRBJ2-7; no reliable D call. V was clipped by 1 base and J by 6 bases, with 4 bases between them. Germline-derived CDR1 and CDR2 are SGHVS and FQNEAQ. The CDR3 has 11 amino acids. CDR3 sequence (DNA): TGTGCCAGCAGCTTAGAACTCGAGCAGTACTTC. The encoded protein is CASSLELEQYF.

This chain links TRBV6-1 with TRBJ1-5; D uncertain. The CDR3 covers 13 residues. The V end lost 0 bases, the J end lost 10 bases, and 10 bases lay between the germline ends. Germline V CDR1 and CDR2: MNHNS, SASEGT. The CDR3 loop is CASSEARVRPQHF. Here the CDR3 DNA reads TGTGCCAGCAGTGAAGCGCGCGTTCGCCCCCAGCATTTT.

This chain connects TRBV9 to TRBJ2-1; weak D call: TRBD2 (5 bases). Germline CDR1 is SGDLS and CDR2 is YYNGEE. The V end lost 2 bases, the J end lost 7 bases, and 19 bases lay between the germline ends. CDR3 size: 16 residues. CDR3 in amino acids: CASSVGLVPPLNEQFF. The CDR3 region has the DNA TGTGCCAGCAGCGTCGGACTGGTGCCACCCTTAAATGAGCAGTTCTTC.

Here the CDR3 reads CSVALAAPYEQYF. The DNA for the CDR3 is TGCAGCGTTGCATTAGCGGCCCCCTACGAGCAGTACTTC. The chain links TRBV29-1 to TRBJ2-7; tentative D call: TRBD2 (6 bases). The CDR3 covers 13 residues. V was clipped by 4 bases and J by 2 bases, with 12 bases between them. Germline lookup yields CDR1 SQVTM and CDR2 ANQGSEA.

J is TRBJ2-1 and V is TRBV11-2, with a weak D call TRBD1 (6 bases). The V gene's germline CDR1 is SGHAT and CDR2 FQNNGV. Deletions cut 5 bases from V and 5 bases from J, with 22 bases between. The CDR3 is 17 residues long. CDR3 loop: CASSAVGMTGRDNEQFF. The CDR3 DNA reads TGTGCCAGCAGCGCCGTAGGGATGACAGGAAGGGACAATGAGCAGTTCTTC.

The chain uses TRBV2 and TRBJ1-1; D gene unclear. V was clipped by 8 bases and J by 4 bases, with 8 bases between them. There are 11 residues in the CDR3. Germline CDR1 is SNHLY and CDR2 is FYNNEI. The CDR3 loop reads CASGLTTEAFF. CDR3 nucleotide sequence: TGTGCCAGCGGCCTTACCACTGAAGCTTTCTTT. The full variable domain, completed using reference TRBV2 and TRBJ1-1, is EPEVTQTPSHQVTQMGQEVILRCVPISNHLYFYWYRQILGQKVEFLVSFYNNEISEKSEIFDDQFSVERPDGSNFTLKIRSTKLEDSAMYFCASGLTTEAFFGQGTRLTVV.

The chain links TRBV19 to TRBJ2-3; maybe TRBD1 (6 bases). Germline V gives CDR1 LNHDA, CDR2 SQIVND (reference sequence). The CDR3 length is 13 residues. Trimming took off 7 bases at V and 0 bases at J, with 8 bases between the two ends. CDR3 loop: CASNQGSTDTQYF. The CDR3 nucleotides are TGTGCCAGTAACCAGGGGAGCACAGATACGCAGTATTTT.

The chain uses TRBV4-2 and TRBJ1-3; no clear D gene. CDR3 length equals 17 residues. The V end was cut by 5 bases, the J end by 0 bases, with 17 bases between. The germline V gene has CDR1 LGHNA and CDR2 YNFKEQ. Written as DNA, the CDR3 is TGTGCCAGCAGCTTCTCTGAAACCTGGAGCTCTGGAAACACCATATATTTT. Its protein is CASSFSETWSSGNTIYF.

The chain employs TRBV28 and TRBJ2-1; possibly TRBD2 for D (6 bases). The V end lost 10 bases, the J end lost 11 bases, and 15 bases lay between the germline ends. This CDR3 region has 11 residues. The germline CDR1 and CDR2 sequences are MDHEN and SYDVKM. The CDR3 region has the DNA TGTGCCACCACCGGGACTCTTAAGCAGTTCTTC. This gives the protein CATTGTLKQFF. Using reference TRBV28 and TRBJ2-1 for the parts outside the CDR3, the full variable domain is DVKVTQSSRYLVKRTGEKVFLECVQDMDHENMFWYRQDPGLGLRLIYFSYDVKMKEKGDIPEGYSVSREKKERFSLILESASTNQTSMYLCATTGTLKQFFGPGTRLTVL.

The chain combines TRBV6-6 with TRBJ1-2, with TRBD1 identical over 11 bases. CDR3 length equals 13 residues. The V and J ends lost 8 bases and 5 bases, in that order; junction bases with no gene match: 4. Germline V gene lookup returns CDR1 MNHNY and CDR2 SVGAGI (reference sequence). The CDR3 loop is CASPGQGGYGYTF. CDR3 sequence (DNA): TGTGCCAGCCCGGGACAGGGGGGTTATGGCTACACCTTC.

V and J are TRBV6-6 and TRBJ2-5; 11 positions match TRBD2. The CDR3 is made up of 16 amino acids. Germline CDR1 and CDR2: MNHNY and SVGAGI (reference sequence). With V trimmed by 7 bases and J by 0 bases, 7 bases remained unmatched. The CDR3 coding sequence is TGTGCCAGCATTGGACGACTAGCGGGGTACCAAGAGACCCAGTACTTC. Amino acid sequence: CASIGRLAGYQETQYF.